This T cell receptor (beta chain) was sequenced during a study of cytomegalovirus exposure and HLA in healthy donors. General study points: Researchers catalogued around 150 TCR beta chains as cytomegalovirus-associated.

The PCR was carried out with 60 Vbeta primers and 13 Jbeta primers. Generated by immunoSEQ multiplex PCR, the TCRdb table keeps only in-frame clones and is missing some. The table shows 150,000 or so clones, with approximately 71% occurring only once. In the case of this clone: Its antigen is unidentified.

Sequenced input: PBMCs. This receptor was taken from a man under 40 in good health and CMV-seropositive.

CDR3 protein: CASSAVRGLVNYGYTF. The CDR3 DNA follows: TGTGCCAGCAGTGCCGTACGGGGGTTGGTTAACTATGGCTACACCTTC. J is TRBJ1-2 and V is TRBV2, with TRBD1 as a possible D gene (5 bases). The germline CDR1 and CDR2 sequences are SNHLY and FYNNEI. The length of the CDR3 is 16 residues. Trimming left V 4 bases short and J 1 base short, with 16 bases between.